This entry features one TCR beta chain sequence. This CDR3 spans 17 amino acids. Germline loops: CDR1 SGDLS, CDR2 YYNGEE. V gave up 0 bases and J gave up 3 bases, with 15 bases separating them. This entry is derived from a study of blood T cell repertoires in COVID-19. Overall study: The origin of the acute and convalescent COVID-19 samples was the United States, Italy and Spain. The cDNA or gDNA used as material had been derived from T cells, B-cell-depleted T cells, or PBMCs.

Original data processing: Estimated nucleated cell counts came from reference gene primer amplification. Here immunoSEQ multiplex PCR was the method, and the copy in TCRdb shows in-frame clones only, minus some. That table gives V, J and clone size, and the DNA gave D and trimming. Of about 130,000 clones in the sample, more than 75% were seen once. Material for sequencing was peripheral blood. This clonotype was sampled from a woman between 50 and 59 years old who had recovered from COVID-19. This chain links TRBV9 with TRBJ1-4, with D perhaps TRBD1 (5 bases). The CDR3 loop reads CASSVVPAGEPNEKLFF. The CDR3 bases are TGTGCCAGCAGCGTAGTTCCGGCGGGGGAACCTAATGAAAAACTGTTTTTT.